This passage covers 9 T cell receptor beta chains from one sample sequenced in a study of T cells after yellow fever vaccination. TCRdb re-called the 5' RACE reads with MiXCR, one entry per CDR3 protein. The data contain around 50,000 distinct CDR3 sequences, 7.4% of them singletons. The starting material was CD8+ T cells sorted from PBMCs, obtained roughly 15 days after the first yellow fever vaccination. These receptor sequences come from a man between 18 and 29 years old who received the YFV17D yellow fever vaccine.

This clonotype has a count of ten or more. This rearrangement joins TRBV5-1 to TRBJ1-1, with D maybe TRBD1 (6 bases). Germline loops: CDR1 SGHRS, CDR2 YFSETQ. V was trimmed by 4 bases and J by 0 bases, leaving 13 bases between them. This CDR3 has 15 amino acids. The CDR3: CASSPRDTMNTEAFF. CDR3 coding DNA: TGCGCCAGCAGCCCCCGGGACACTATGAACACTGAAGCTTTCTTT.

This clonotype was recorded many times. This rearrangement joins TRBV20-1 to TRBJ2-1; 7 bases agree with TRBD2. The CDR3 sequence is 15 residues long. Germline V gene lookup returns CDR1 DFQATT and CDR2 SNEGSKA (reference sequence). J lost 2 bases, V lost 0 bases, and 4 bases had no gene match. In DNA, the CDR3 is TGCAGTGCTAGAGATCCAGCGGGGCCCTACAATGAGCAGTTCTTC. This encodes CSARDPAGPYNEQFF.

In this sample, this clonotype turned up many times. The rearrangement joins TRBV7-9 to TRBJ1-1; 9 bases are shared with TRBD1. Germline-derived CDR1 and CDR2 are SEHNR and FQNEAQ (reference sequence). The J segment lost 7 bases and the V segment lost 5 bases, leaving 8 bases of the junction unmatched. The CDR3 is 14 amino acids. CDR3 loop: CASSNRDRDNEAFF. Written as DNA, the CDR3 is TGTGCCAGCAGCAACCGGGACAGGGATAATGAAGCTTTCTTT.

This clonotype was counted ten times or more. CDR3 DNA: TGTGCCAGCAGGTTACAGGGGGCGAACACTGAAGCTTTCTTT. Translated: CASRLQGANTEAFF. The chain couples TRBV6-5 to TRBJ1-1; 9 bases are shared with TRBD1. The junction had 3 bases not matched to a gene; V was cut back by 6 bases and J by 1 base. The V gene's germline CDR1 is MNHEY and CDR2 SVGAGI. The CDR3 has 14 residues.

This clonotype was observed a few times. The chain links TRBV5-1 to TRBJ1-1, with unresolved D. CDR3 length equals 16 residues. V lost 2 bases and J lost 0, with 14 bases in between. Per germline, CDR1 SGHRS and CDR2 YFSETQ. The CDR3 spells CASSFIWGRLNTEAFF. The CDR3 DNA follows: TGCGCCAGCAGCTTCATATGGGGAAGATTGAACACTGAAGCTTTCTTT.

This clonotype is categorized as medium-sized. The chain employs TRBV7-3 and TRBJ2-1; TRBD2 matches 11 bases. The germline V gene encodes CDR1 SGHTA and CDR2 FQGTGA. V was pared by 5 bases and J by 5 bases, with 5 bases of the junction left unmatched. CDR3 length: 15 amino acids. The CDR3 region is CASSVGLAGNNEQFF. The CDR3 DNA reads as TGTGCCAGCAGCGTTGGACTAGCGGGTAACAATGAGCAGTTCTTC.

Ten or more counts support this clonotype. The gene calls are TRBV7-6 and TRBJ2-1, with TRBD2 matching 13 bases. CDR1 is SGHVS and CDR2 is FNYEAQ in the germline V gene. After removal of 5 bases from V and 8 bases from J, the junction contained 6 bases not matched to a gene. This CDR3 has 15 amino acids. The CDR3 nucleotides are TGTGCCAGCAGCCTCTGGACTAGCGGGGGCGATGAGCAGTTCTTC. It is translated as CASSLWTSGGDEQFF. Full variable domain (outside the CDR3, taken from reference TRBV7-6 and TRBJ2-1): GAGVSQSPRYKVTKRGQDVALRCDPISGHVSLYWYRQALGQGPEFLTYFNYEAQQDKSGLPNDRFSAERPEGSISTLTIQRTEQRDSAMYRCASSLWTSGGDEQFFGPGTRLTVL.

This clonotype showed up many times. V is TRBV3-1 and J is TRBJ2-5; D unresolved. Between the trimmed V and J ends, which lost 5 bases and 3 bases, there was a span of 4 bases. This CDR3 region has 11 residues. CDR1 LGHDT and CDR2 YNNKEL come from the germline V gene (reference sequence). This CDR3 reads CASSKKETQYF. The CDR3 DNA reads as TGTGCCAGCAGCAAAAAAGAGACCCAGTACTTC.

This clonotype was observed many times. This chain uses TRBV11-2 with TRBJ2-7; D not certain. V gave up 1 base and J gave up 6 bases, with 7 bases separating them. Germline V gene lookup returns CDR1 SGHAT and CDR2 FQNNGV. CDR3 size: 12 residues. The CDR3 nucleotides are TGTGCCAGCAGCTTAGGGCCTCTCGAGCAGTACTTC. Protein sequence: CASSLGPLEQYF.